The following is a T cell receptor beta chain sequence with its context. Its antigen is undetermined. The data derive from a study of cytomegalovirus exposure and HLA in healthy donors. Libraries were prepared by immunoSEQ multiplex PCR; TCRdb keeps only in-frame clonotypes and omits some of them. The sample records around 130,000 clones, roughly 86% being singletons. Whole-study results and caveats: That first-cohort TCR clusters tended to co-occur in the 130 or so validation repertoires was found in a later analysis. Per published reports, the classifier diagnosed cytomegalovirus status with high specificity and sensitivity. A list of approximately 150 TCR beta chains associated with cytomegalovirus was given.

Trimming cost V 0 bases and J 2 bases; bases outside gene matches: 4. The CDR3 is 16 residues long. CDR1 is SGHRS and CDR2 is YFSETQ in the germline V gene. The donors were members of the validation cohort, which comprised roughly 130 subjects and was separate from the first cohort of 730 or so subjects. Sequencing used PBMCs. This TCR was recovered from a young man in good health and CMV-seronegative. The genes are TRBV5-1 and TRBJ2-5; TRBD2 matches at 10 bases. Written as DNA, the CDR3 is TGCGCCAGCAGCTTGGTTTTAGCGGGAGGACAAGAGACCCAGTACTTC. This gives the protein CASSLVLAGGQETQYF.